The 8 T cell receptor beta chains below come from one sample, sequenced in a study of blood T cells in healthy people across ages. A J-beta primer mix and a sample-barcoded 5' primer were used in a second PCR of about 6 to 12 cycles. TCRdb independently ran MiXCR on the 5' RACE reads; one entry per CDR3 protein. The table lists about 970,000 distinct CDR3 sequences, just over 50% of them singletons. Sequenced material: blood. The receptors here all came from an older woman in good health.

This rearrangement joins TRBV5-1 to TRBJ2-2, with D perhaps matching TRBD1 (6 bases). This CDR3 contains 16 residues. The V gene's germline CDR1 is SGHRS and CDR2 YFSETQ. V lost 4 bases, J lost 0 bases, and 13 bases lay in between. The CDR3 region has the DNA TGCGCCAGCAGCCTTTCAGGGGCCGCGAACACCGGGGAGCTGTTTTTT. Translating it yields CASSLSGAANTGELFF.

Remarks on this clonotype: The junction departs from the called germline gene at one end, perhaps through a read error. The chain uses TRBV27 and TRBJ2-7; 10 nucleotides align to TRBD1. The CDR3 runs to 16 residues. Per the germline V gene, CDR1 is MNHEY and CDR2 is SMNVEV (reference sequence). Here the CDR3 reads CASSPPPGTGAYGQYF. DNA of the CDR3: TGTGCCAGCAGTCCGCCTCCCGGGACAGGGGCCTACGGGCAGTACTTC.

The chain recombines TRBV10-3 with TRBJ2-3; 10 bases align to TRBD2. The germline V gene encodes CDR1 ENHRY and CDR2 SYGVKD. J gave up 3 bases and V 7 bases, and 7 bases lay outside the gene matches. CDR3 length: 15 residues. The CDR3 sequence is CAIKIGLAETDTQYF. The CDR3 nucleotides read TGTGCCATCAAGATTGGACTAGCGGAAACAGATACGCAGTATTTT.

This clonotype was seen only a few times. The CDR3 loop reads CASSYSRGSGNYNEQFF. The DNA for the CDR3 is TGTGCCAGCAGTTACTCGAGGGGTAGCGGTAACTACAATGAGCAGTTCTTC. The rearrangement joins TRBV6-2 or TRBV6-3 to TRBJ2-1; D might be TRBD2 (6 bases). Germline V gene sequence: CDR1 MNHEY, CDR2 SVGEGT. The ends were cut back, 0 bases at V and 3 bases at J, with 15 bases in the middle. The CDR3 loop spans 17 amino acids.

V usage is TRBV28 and J usage is TRBJ2-7; 7 positions agree with TRBD2. Unmatched junction bases numbered 7, after V lost 7 bases and J lost 4 bases. Germline V gives CDR1 MDHEN, CDR2 SYDVKM. The CDR3 runs to 13 residues. The CDR3 loop is CASKSGGRYEQYF. CDR3 sequence (DNA): TGTGCCAGCAAATCGGGGGGAAGATACGAGCAGTACTTC.

In regard to this clonotype: One end of the junction is discordant with germline, which a read error may explain. The V call is TRBV12-3 or TRBV12-4, the J call TRBJ2-5; 9 nucleotides line up with TRBD2. The DNA matches TRBJ2-7 better at its end, which makes the J call doubtful. The CDR3 consists of 14 residues. The DNA of the CDR3 is TGTGGCAGCAGTTTTGGCGGGAGGGTTAGCGAGCAGTACTTC. Translated, it gives CGSSFGGRVSEQYF.

The rearrangement uses TRBV25-1 and TRBJ1-2, with TRBD1 identical over 8 bases. This CDR3 is built from 14 residues. The germline V gene has CDR1 MGHDK and CDR2 SYGVNS. J gave up 4 bases and V 6 bases, and 7 bases lay outside the gene matches. The CDR3 DNA sequence: TGTGCCAGCAGCCCAACAGGGGGGACCTATGGCTACACCTTC. Translation gives CASSPTGGTYGYTF.

This clonotype was seen more than once but under ten times. V is TRBV29-1 and J is TRBJ2-6; the D gene is possibly TRBD1 (6 bases). CDR1 SQVTM and CDR2 ANQGSEA come from the germline V gene. Trimming removed 6 bases at V and 2 bases at J, with 17 bases between. The CDR3 loop spans 16 amino acids. The CDR3 nucleotides are TGCAGCGTCGCCACCGATTGGGGGCCTGGGGCCAACGTCCTGACTTTC. This translates into CSVATDWGPGANVLTF.